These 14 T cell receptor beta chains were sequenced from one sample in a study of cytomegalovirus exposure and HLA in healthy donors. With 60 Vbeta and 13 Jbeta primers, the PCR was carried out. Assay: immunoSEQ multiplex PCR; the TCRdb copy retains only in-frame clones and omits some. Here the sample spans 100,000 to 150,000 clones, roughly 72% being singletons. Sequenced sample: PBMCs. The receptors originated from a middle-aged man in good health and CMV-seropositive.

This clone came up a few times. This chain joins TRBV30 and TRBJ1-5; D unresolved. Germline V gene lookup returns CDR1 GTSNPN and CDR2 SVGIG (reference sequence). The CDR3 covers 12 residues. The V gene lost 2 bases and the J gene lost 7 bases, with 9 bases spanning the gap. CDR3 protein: CAWSPPGQPQHF. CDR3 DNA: TGTGCCTGGAGTCCCCCGGGGCAGCCCCAGCATTTT.

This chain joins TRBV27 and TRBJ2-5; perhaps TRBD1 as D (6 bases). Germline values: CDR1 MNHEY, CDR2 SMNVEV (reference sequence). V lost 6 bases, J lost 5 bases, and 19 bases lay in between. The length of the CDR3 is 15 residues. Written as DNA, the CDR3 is TGTGCCAGCAGCCATCGACAGGACCCTCGGGAGACCCAGTACTTC. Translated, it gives CASSHRQDPRETQYF.

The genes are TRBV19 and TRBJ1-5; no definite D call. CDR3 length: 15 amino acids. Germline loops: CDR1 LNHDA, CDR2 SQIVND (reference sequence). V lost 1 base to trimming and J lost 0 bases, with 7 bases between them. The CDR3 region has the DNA TGTGCCAGTAGTATAGGAGGGTTTAGCAATCAGCCCCAGCATTTT. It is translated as CASSIGGFSNQPQHF.

CDR3 sequence: CASSTVANTEAFF. Here the CDR3 DNA reads TGTGCCAGCAGCACGGTCGCGAACACTGAAGCTTTCTTT. The chain carries TRBV9 and TRBJ1-1; D not resolved. CDR1 and CDR2 from the germline V gene are SGDLS and YYNGEE. The CDR3 extends over 13 amino acids. Trimming removed 4 bases at V and 1 base at J, with 8 bases between.

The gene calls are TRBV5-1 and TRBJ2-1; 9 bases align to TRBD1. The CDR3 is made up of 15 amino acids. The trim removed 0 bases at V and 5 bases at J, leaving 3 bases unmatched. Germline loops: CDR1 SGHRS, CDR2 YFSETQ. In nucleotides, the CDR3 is TGCGCCAGCAGCTTGGAGACAGGGGGACACAATGAGCAGTTCTTC. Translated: CASSLETGGHNEQFF.

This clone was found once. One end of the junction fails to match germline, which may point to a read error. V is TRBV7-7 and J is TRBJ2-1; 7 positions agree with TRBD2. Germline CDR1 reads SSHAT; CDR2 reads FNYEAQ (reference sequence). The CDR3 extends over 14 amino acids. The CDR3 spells CASSRAGNPNEQFF. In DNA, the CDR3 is TGTGCTAGCAGCCGAGCGGGGAATCCCAATGAGCAGTTCTTC.

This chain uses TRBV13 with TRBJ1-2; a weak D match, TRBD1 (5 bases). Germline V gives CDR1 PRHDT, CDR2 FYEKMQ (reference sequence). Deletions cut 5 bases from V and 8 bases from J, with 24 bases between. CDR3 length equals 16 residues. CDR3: CASSPRGGPSRDGYTF. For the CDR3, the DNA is TGTGCCAGCAGCCCCCGGGGGGGTCCCTCGAGGGACGGCTACACCTTC.

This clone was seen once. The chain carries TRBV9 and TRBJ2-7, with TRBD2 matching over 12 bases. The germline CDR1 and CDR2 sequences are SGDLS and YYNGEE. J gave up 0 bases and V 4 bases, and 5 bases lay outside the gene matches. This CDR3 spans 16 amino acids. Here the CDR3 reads CASSPLTSGSSYEQYF. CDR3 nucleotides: TGTGCCAGCAGCCCCCTGACTAGCGGGAGCTCCTACGAGCAGTACTTC.

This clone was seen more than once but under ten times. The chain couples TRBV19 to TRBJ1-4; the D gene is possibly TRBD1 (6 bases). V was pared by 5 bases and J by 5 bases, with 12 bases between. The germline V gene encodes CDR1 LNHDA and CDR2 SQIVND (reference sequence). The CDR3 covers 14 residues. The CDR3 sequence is CASSLQGPNEKLFF. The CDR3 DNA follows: TGTGCCAGTAGTCTTCAGGGGCCGAATGAAAAACTGTTTTTT.

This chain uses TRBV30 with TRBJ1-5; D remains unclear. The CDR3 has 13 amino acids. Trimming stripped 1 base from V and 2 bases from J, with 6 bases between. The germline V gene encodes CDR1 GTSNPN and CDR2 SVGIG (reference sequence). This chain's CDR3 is CAWSGGGNQPQHF. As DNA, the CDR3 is TGTGCCTGGAGTGGCGGGGGCAATCAGCCCCAGCATTTT.

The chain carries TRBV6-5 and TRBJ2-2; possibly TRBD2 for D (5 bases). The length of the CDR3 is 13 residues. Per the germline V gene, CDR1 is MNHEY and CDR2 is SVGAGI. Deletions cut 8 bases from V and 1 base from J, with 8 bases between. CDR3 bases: TGTGCCAGCGGGAGAGAGAACACCGGGGAGCTGTTTTTT. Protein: CASGRENTGELFF.

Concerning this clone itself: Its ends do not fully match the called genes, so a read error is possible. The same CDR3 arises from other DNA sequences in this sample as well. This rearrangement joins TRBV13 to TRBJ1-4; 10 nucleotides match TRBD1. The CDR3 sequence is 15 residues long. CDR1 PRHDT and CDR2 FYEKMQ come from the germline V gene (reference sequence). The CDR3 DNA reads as TGTGCTAGCAGCCCTACGGGACAGGGGAGTGAAAAACTGTTTTTT. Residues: CASSPTGQGSEKLFF.

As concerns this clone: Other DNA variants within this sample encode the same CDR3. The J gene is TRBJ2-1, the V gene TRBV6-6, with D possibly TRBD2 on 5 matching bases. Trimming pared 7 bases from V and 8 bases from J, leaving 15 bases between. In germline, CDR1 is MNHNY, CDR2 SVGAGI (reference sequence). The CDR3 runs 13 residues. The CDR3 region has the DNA TGTGCCAGCAAAGGGCTAGCATTCGATGAGCAGTTCTTC. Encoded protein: CASKGLAFDEQFF.

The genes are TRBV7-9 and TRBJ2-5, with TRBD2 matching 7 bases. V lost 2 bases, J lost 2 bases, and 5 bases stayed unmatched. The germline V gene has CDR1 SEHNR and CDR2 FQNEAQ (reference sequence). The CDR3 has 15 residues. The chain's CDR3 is CASSLSSGVQETQYF. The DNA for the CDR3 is TGTGCCAGCAGCTTATCTAGCGGAGTTCAAGAGACCCAGTACTTC.